This record looks at one TCR beta chain sequence and its context. TCRdb called the RT-PCR reads again in MiXCR, with one record for every CDR3 protein. The table has around 530,000 distinct CDR3 sequences, around 11% seen once. The V end lost 5 bases, the J end lost 9 bases, and 12 bases lay between the germline ends. CDR1 is DFQATT, CDR2 SNEGSKA, per germline (reference sequence). CDR3 size: 11 residues. The data were obtained in a study of response to subunit inactivated influenza vaccine. This sequence originates from a man aged 50 to 60 who received an inactivated influenza vaccine. The J gene is TRBJ2-3, the V gene TRBV20-1, with D hard to call. This specimen consisted of PBMCs from blood, obtained on the day of vaccination. CDR3 residues: CSAPVGKTQYF. The DNA of the CDR3 is TGCAGTGCTCCGGTGGGTAAGACGCAGTATTTT.